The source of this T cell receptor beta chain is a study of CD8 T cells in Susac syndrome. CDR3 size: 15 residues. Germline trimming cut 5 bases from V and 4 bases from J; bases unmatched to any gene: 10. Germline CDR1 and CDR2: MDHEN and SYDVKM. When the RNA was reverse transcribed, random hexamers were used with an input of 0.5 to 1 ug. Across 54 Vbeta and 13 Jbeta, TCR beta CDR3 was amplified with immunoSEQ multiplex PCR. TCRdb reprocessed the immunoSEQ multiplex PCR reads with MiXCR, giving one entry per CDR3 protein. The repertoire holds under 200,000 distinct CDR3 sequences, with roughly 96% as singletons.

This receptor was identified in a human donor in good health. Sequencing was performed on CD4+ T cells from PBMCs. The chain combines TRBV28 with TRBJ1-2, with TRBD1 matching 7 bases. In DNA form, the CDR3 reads TGTGCCAGCAGTAAAACGAGGGGGCGTTTCTATGGCTACACCTTC. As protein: CASSKTRGRFYGYTF.